These T cell receptor beta chains were read from a single sample in a study of response to subunit inactivated influenza vaccine. TCRdb re-called the RT-PCR reads with MiXCR, one entry per CDR3 protein. Here the sample spans 250,000 to 350,000 distinct CDR3 sequences, roughly 22% being singletons. The sample consisted of PBMCs from blood, taken approximately 20 months after vaccination. All receptors derive from a man between 45 and 75 years old who received an inactivated influenza vaccine. The CDR3 runs from the conserved cysteine through the conserved F or W. Each record gives: J gene, V gene, D gene, clone size, CDR3 DNA, CDR3 protein. The D gene is left open where the match is weak. Rows give clone size only sometimes, using once, few, many, or a class for an expanded clone.

>TRBJ1-2|TRBV6-4|TRBD1|few
TGTGCCAGCAGTGACTCAGCCGGGACAGGGTCGGAGGGCTACACCTTC
CASSDSAGTGSEGYTF
>TRBJ2-2|TRBV28|-|many
TGTGCCAGCACGGGTGCTAGCCGGAACACCGGGGAGCTGTTTTTT
CASTGASRNTGELFF
>TRBJ1-3|TRBV4-2|-|few
TGTGCCAGCAGCCAAGGTGGGTCGACCTCTGGAAACACCATATATTTT
CASSQGGSTSGNTIYF
>TRBJ2-7|TRBV20-1|TRBD1|-
TGCAGTGCTCCCTCTCCGGGACAGGGGCGGAACGAGCAGTACTTC
CSAPSPGQGRNEQYF
>TRBJ2-7|TRBV4-1|-|-
TGCGCCAGCAGCCAAGCCCGAGGGATATTAGCCTACGAGCAGTACTTC
CASSQARGILAYEQYF
>TRBJ1-2|TRBV28|TRBD1|-
TGTGCCAGCAGTTTATCAGGGACAGGGGGCGTGCACACCTTC
CASSLSGTGGVHTF
>TRBJ1-5|TRBV12-3/TRBV12-4|-|few
TGTGCCAGCAGCCTCGGGACACGTTTTAGCAATCAGCCCCAGCATTTT
CASSLGTRFSNQPQHF
>TRBJ2-7|TRBV28|TRBD1|few
TGTGCCAGCACCCCTTCAGGGGGAAACTCCTACGAGCAGTACTTC
CASTPSGGNSYEQYF
>TRBJ1-2|TRBV7-9|-|-
TGTGCCAGCAGCAACCGGGACAATTTCTATGGCTACACCTTC
CASSNRDNFYGYTF
>TRBJ1-4|TRBV5-1|-|few
TGCGCCAGCAGCCCTTCGACCAAGAATGAAAAACTGTTTTTT
CASSPSTKNEKLFF
>TRBJ2-7|TRBV2|-|-
TGTGCCAGCAGTGCACAGGGTTACGAGCAGTACTTC
CASSAQGYEQYF
>TRBJ2-3|TRBV5-4|-|-
TGTGCCAGCAGCTTCAGGGAAGCCCAAGATACGCAGTATTTT
CASSFREAQDTQYF
>TRBJ1-3|TRBV3-1|-|-
TGTGCCAGCAGCCAAGATCTAAATGGAAACACCATATATTTT
CASSQDLNGNTIYF
>TRBJ2-3|TRBV29-1|-|few
TGCAGCGTGAAATCCCGGACAACCGTCACAGATACGCAGTATTTT
CSVKSRTTVTDTQYF
>TRBJ1-5|TRBV6-2/TRBV6-3|-|few
TGTGCCAGCAGTTACGAGGGTTTGGCTCAGCCCCAGCATTTT
CASSYEGLAQPQHF